The T cell receptor (beta chain) described here comes from a study of blood T cell repertoires in COVID-19. Study context: Donors in the United States, Italy and Spain gave samples during acute or convalescent COVID-19. T cells, B-cell-depleted T cells, or PBMCs provided the cDNA or gDNA that served as material.

The CDR3 sequence is 17 residues long. Unmatched junction bases numbered 11, after V lost 4 bases and J lost 2 bases. Germline V gene data show CDR1 as SGDLS and CDR2 as YYNGEE. Under the authors' procedure: Estimated nucleated cell counts came from reference gene primer amplification. This table comes from immunoSEQ multiplex PCR, and its TCRdb copy is limited to in-frame clones, with some not included. V and J calls and clone size follow that table, whereas D and trimming were derived from the DNA. Seen here are around 280,000 clones, more than 75% observed once, and the top ten hold 1.3%. The sample consisted of peripheral blood. V and J are TRBV9 and TRBJ1-3; 8 bases fit TRBD1. The sequence was collected from a man aged 65 to 85 with acute or convalescent COVID-19. For the CDR3, the DNA is TGTGCCAGCAGCCTCACGGACAGGGCCCCGGCTGGAAACACCATATATTTT. Protein product: CASSLTDRAPAGNTIYF.